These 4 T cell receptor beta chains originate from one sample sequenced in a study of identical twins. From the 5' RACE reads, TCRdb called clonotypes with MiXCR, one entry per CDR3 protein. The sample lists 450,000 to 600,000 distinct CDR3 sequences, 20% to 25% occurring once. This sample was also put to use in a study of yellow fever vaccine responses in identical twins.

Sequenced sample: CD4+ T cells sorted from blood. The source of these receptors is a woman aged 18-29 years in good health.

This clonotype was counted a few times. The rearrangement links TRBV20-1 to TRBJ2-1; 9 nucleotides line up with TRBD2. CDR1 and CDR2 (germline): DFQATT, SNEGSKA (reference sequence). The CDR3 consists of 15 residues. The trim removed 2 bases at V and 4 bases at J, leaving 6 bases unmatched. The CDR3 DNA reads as TGCAGTGCTAGATTACCGGGACTAGCTTACAATGAGCAGTTCTTC. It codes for CSARLPGLAYNEQFF.

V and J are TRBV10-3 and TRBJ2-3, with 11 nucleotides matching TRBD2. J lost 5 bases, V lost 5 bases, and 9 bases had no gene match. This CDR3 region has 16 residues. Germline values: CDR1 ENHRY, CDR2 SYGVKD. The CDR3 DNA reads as TGTGCCATCAGTCGACTAGCGGGATCTGAATTAGATACGCAGTATTTT. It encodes CAISRLAGSELDTQYF.

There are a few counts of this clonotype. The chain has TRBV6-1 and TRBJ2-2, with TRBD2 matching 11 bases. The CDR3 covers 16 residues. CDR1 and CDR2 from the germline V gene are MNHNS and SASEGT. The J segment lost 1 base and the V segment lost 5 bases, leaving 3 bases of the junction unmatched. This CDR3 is CASSPLAGENTGELFF. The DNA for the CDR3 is TGTGCCAGCAGTCCACTAGCGGGAGAGAACACCGGGGAGCTGTTTTTT.

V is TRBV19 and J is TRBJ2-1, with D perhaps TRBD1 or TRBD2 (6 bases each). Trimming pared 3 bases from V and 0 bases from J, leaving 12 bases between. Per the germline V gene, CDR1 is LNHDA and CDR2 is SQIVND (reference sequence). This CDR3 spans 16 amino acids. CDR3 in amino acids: CASSIPGASSYNEQFF. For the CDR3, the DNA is TGTGCCAGTAGTATCCCGGGGGCGAGCTCCTACAATGAGCAGTTCTTC.